This T cell receptor (beta chain) appears in the sequencing data of a study of blood T cell repertoires in COVID-19. This table comes from immunoSEQ multiplex PCR, and its TCRdb copy is limited to in-frame clones, with some not included. Of about 23,000 clones listed, roughly 90% were seen once; the top ten hold 15% to 20%. This receptor was taken from a human donor in a cohort sampled during active COVID-19. Material for sequencing was peripheral blood.

CDR3 in amino acids: CASSQDHQGYEQYF. The CDR3 DNA follows: TGCGCCAGCAGCCAAGATCATCAGGGCTACGAGCAGTACTTC. V usage is TRBV4-3 and J usage is TRBJ2-7; TRBD1 is a possible D gene (5 bases). Trimming took off 0 bases at V and 3 bases at J, with 9 bases between the two ends. This CDR3 comprises 14 residues. Germline CDR1 reads LGHNA; CDR2 reads YSLEER.